Listed here are 5 T cell receptor beta chains from one sample, sequenced in a study of vaccination and CD4 T cells after COVID-19. Treatment meaning: approximately 11-day PBMC culture with coronavirus spike peptide pools or control peptides (ViraFEST assay). Sequencing of cultured CD4+ T cell DNA used the Oncomine TCR Beta short-read assay. TCRdb analysed the PCR reads with MiXCR anew, one entry per CDR3 protein. The sample holds just over 3,500 distinct CDR3 sequences, around 40% seen once. No antigen is known for these receptors. Sequenced: CD4+ T cells from blood, cultured in vitro. Every receptor here comes from a human donor who had recovered from COVID-19.

This clonotype has only a few counts. This chain connects TRBV20-1 to TRBJ1-3; D not resolved. The germline gives CDR1 DFQATT, CDR2 SNEGSKA (reference sequence). This CDR3 comprises 14 residues. V lost 1 base, J lost 0 bases, and 7 bases lay in between. For the CDR3, the DNA is TGCAGTGCTAGAGTGGAGAGCTCTGGAAACACCATATATTTT. It is translated as CSARVESSGNTIYF.

The chain links TRBV6-1 to TRBJ1-4; perhaps TRBD1 as D (5 bases). The CDR3 totals 12 residues. Looked up from germline, CDR1 is MNHNS and CDR2 is SASEGT. Trimming took 8 bases from V and 8 from J, leaving 12 bases between them. As DNA, the CDR3 is TGTGCCAGCCGGGGTTCAGGGGAAAAACTGTTTTTT. Translating gives CASRGSGEKLFF.

The chain joins TRBV19 to TRBJ2-7, with a possible D match to TRBD1 (5 bases). The V end lost 0 bases, the J end lost 1 base, and 10 bases lay between the germline ends. Germline V CDR1 and CDR2: LNHDA, SQIVND (reference sequence). The length of the CDR3 is 15 residues. CDR3 amino acids: CASSIDASGSYEQYF. The CDR3 DNA reads as TGTGCCAGTAGTATAGATGCTTCAGGGTCCTACGAGCAGTACTTC.

The chain has TRBV18 and TRBJ1-5; D is ambiguous. Germline V CDR1 and CDR2: KGHSH, LQKENI. Trimming left V 4 bases short and J 5 bases short, with 9 bases between. The CDR3 covers 13 residues. CDR3 sequence reads: CASSRLEDQPQHF. The CDR3 nucleotides are TGTGCCAGCTCACGACTCGAGGATCAGCCCCAGCATTTT.

This clonotype has a single count. V and J are TRBV11-3 and TRBJ1-2; D is perhaps TRBD1 (5 bases). CDR1 and CDR2 from the germline V gene are SGHNT and YENEEA. The ends were cut back, 5 bases at V and 5 bases at J, with 24 bases in the middle. The CDR3 spans 17 residues. CDR3 protein: CASSQRSTRVPGYGYTF. CDR3 nucleotide sequence: TGTGCCAGCAGCCAAAGGTCGACCAGGGTCCCCGGATATGGCTACACCTTC.